Following are 27 T cell receptor beta chains from one sample sequenced in a study of blood T cell repertoires in COVID-19 (dated by TCRdb to 2018 to 2020). Library preparation used the immunoSEQ multiplex PCR assay. TCRdb holds this immuneACCESS table with in-frame rearrangements only. Some clones are missing; in checked studies, unresolved V genes explain under half, and the rest has no known cause. This sample comprises hundreds of thousands of clones, approximately 87% of them detected only once. Of the sample, 2.3% falls within the top ten clones. Input material: peripheral blood. All receptors derive from a woman aged 55-75 years with COVID-19, enrolled during active disease.

The V gene is TRBV18, the J gene TRBJ1-1; TRBD1 is a possible D gene (6 bases). Germline V lookup: CDR1 KGHSH, CDR2 LQKENI. CDR3 length: 15 amino acids. V gave up 6 bases and J gave up 0 bases, with 14 bases separating them. In DNA, the CDR3 is TGTGCCAGCTCGCGTACCGGGACACTGAACACTGAAGCTTTCTTT. Translated, it gives CASSRTGTLNTEAFF.

A word on this clone: Other DNA sequences from this sample encode an identical CDR3 as well. The chain carries TRBV6-5 and TRBJ1-2; D call uncertain. The germline V and J ends were trimmed by 6 bases and 0 bases, with 8 bases remaining between them. This CDR3 region has 13 residues. Germline assignment: CDR1 MNHEY and CDR2 SVGAGI. The CDR3, as DNA: TGTGCCAGCAGGGAGACTGCTAACTATGGCTACACCTTC. Translation gives CASRETANYGYTF.

This clone has only one observation. The DNA of the CDR3 is TGTGCCTGGAGTGCAGGGCAGGACACCATATATTTT. As protein: CAWSAGQDTIYF. The chain joins TRBV30 to TRBJ1-3; possibly TRBD1 for D (5 bases). Looked up from germline, CDR1 is GTSNPN and CDR2 is SVGIG (reference sequence). The CDR3 extends over 12 amino acids. V dropped 1 base and J dropped 8 bases, with 9 bases sitting between them.

V usage is TRBV19 and J usage is TRBJ2-2; 9 bases fit TRBD1. J was trimmed by 5 bases and V by 6 bases; bases with no gene match: 10. CDR1 LNHDA and CDR2 SQIVND come from the germline V gene (reference sequence). The CDR3 has 16 residues. CDR3 region: CASSDPGQGGTGELFF. In DNA, the CDR3 is TGTGCCAGTAGCGATCCGGGACAGGGTGGGACCGGGGAGCTGTTTTTT.

The chain uses TRBV7-8 and TRBJ1-5, with TRBD1 identical over 8 bases. Germline assignment: CDR1 SGHVS and CDR2 FQNEAQ. Trimming at V came to 3 bases and at J to 3 bases, leaving 4 bases not matched to a gene. This CDR3 spans 15 amino acids. CDR3 nucleotides: TGTGCCAGCAGCTTCCGGGACAGGAACAATCAGCCCCAGCATTTT. It is translated as CASSFRDRNNQPQHF.

V usage is TRBV30 and J usage is TRBJ2-7, with 8 positions matching TRBD1. The CDR3 runs 13 residues. With 4 bases clipped from V and 3 bases from J, the junction kept 5 bases outside the gene matches. Germline CDR1 reads GTSNPN; CDR2 reads SVGIG (reference sequence). The CDR3 is CAWTGTGHYEQYF. The CDR3 DNA sequence: TGTGCCTGGACCGGGACAGGACACTACGAGCAGTACTTC.

The gene calls are TRBV2 and TRBJ2-5, with a tentative D call TRBD2 (6 bases). The CDR3 is 17 amino acids. V lost 0 bases and J lost 3, with 17 bases in between. Germline V gene lookup returns CDR1 SNHLY and CDR2 FYNNEI. In DNA, the CDR3 is TGTGCCAGCAGTGAAGCGAGTTTGCAGGGAGGAAAAGAGACCCAGTACTTC. Its protein product is CASSEASLQGGKETQYF.

In this sample, this clone turned up once. The chain combines TRBV7-9 with TRBJ1-5, with 7 nucleotides matching TRBD1. Per the germline V gene, CDR1 is SEHNR and CDR2 is FQNEAQ (reference sequence). This CDR3 contains 18 residues. The ends lost 1 base at V and 1 base at J; junction bases unmatched: 10. The CDR3 protein is CASSLGFSGTVSNQPQHF. The CDR3 region has the DNA TGTGCCAGCAGCTTAGGTTTCTCCGGGACAGTCAGCAATCAGCCCCAGCATTTT.

The rearrangement links TRBV5-4 to TRBJ1-2, with 9 nucleotides matching TRBD1. CDR1 SGHNT and CDR2 YYREEE come from the germline V gene (reference sequence). The V segment lost 4 bases and the J segment 8 bases; nucleotides outside the gene matches: 6. The CDR3 has 13 residues. The CDR3 DNA is TGTGCCAGCAGCGGACAGGGGAATCGCGGCTACACCTTC. It specifies CASSGQGNRGYTF. The full variable domain, completed using reference TRBV5-4 and TRBJ1-2, is ETGVTQSPTHLIKTRGQQVTLRCSSQSGHNTVSWYQQALGQGPQFIFQYYREEENGRGNFPPRFSGLQFPNYSSELNVNALELDDSALYLCASSGQGNRGYTFGSGTRLTVV.

The V gene is TRBV19, the J gene TRBJ2-1; 8 bases fit TRBD2. V lost 3 bases and J lost 7; bases outside the gene matches: 8. The length of the CDR3 is 15 residues. In germline, CDR1 is LNHDA, CDR2 SQIVND (reference sequence). CDR3 loop: CASSIEGLGQNEQFF. CDR3 bases: TGTGCCAGTAGTATCGAGGGACTAGGCCAGAATGAGCAGTTCTTC.

The J gene is TRBJ1-5, the V gene TRBV2, with a weak D call TRBD1 (6 bases). This CDR3 is built from 14 residues. The germline V gene has CDR1 SNHLY and CDR2 FYNNEI. V was pared by 6 bases and J by 7 bases, with 16 bases between. CDR3 residues: CASSYRVQGQPQHF. The CDR3 coding sequence is TGTGCCAGCAGCTACAGGGTTCAAGGACAGCCCCAGCATTTT. The full variable domain, in which reference TRBV2 and TRBJ1-5 provide the parts outside the CDR3, is EPEVTQTPSHQVTQMGQEVILRCVPISNHLYFYWYRQILGQKVEFLVSFYNNEISEKSEIFDDQFSVERPDGSNFTLKIRSTKLEDSAMYFCASSYRVQGQPQHFGDGTRLSIL.

V usage is TRBV12-5 and J usage is TRBJ2-1, with D possibly TRBD2 on 5 matching bases. CDR3 size: 13 residues. Per germline, CDR1 LGHNT and CDR2 FRNRAP. V lost 4 bases, J lost 7 bases, and 11 bases lay in between. The CDR3 DNA sequence: TGTGCTAGTGGTTCGCTACTAGGAAATGAGCAGTTCTTC. Translation: CASGSLLGNEQFF.

The chain is built from TRBV6-6 and TRBJ1-2; 7 bases line up with TRBD1. This CDR3 spans 15 amino acids. The V and J ends lost 4 bases and 4 bases, in that order; junction bases with no gene match: 9. The V gene's germline CDR1 is MNHNY and CDR2 SVGAGI (reference sequence). The CDR3 DNA follows: TGTGCCAGCAGTTTTAGTTGGACAGGCTTCTATGGCTACACCTTC. Protein product: CASSFSWTGFYGYTF.

The chain joins TRBV3-1 (or the pseudogene TRBV3-2) to TRBJ2-2; maybe TRBD2 (6 bases). The CDR3 spans 13 residues. CDR1 is LGHDT and CDR2 is YNNKEL in the germline V gene (reference sequence). Trimming took 4 bases from V and 6 from J, leaving 9 bases between them. This chain's CDR3 is CASSLSGAGELFF. CDR3 DNA: TGTGCCAGCAGCCTCTCGGGGGCCGGGGAGCTGTTTTTT.

The chain is built from TRBV19 and TRBJ1-6, with 7 bases matching TRBD1. The CDR3 loop spans 12 amino acids. From germline, CDR1 is LNHDA and CDR2 SQIVND (reference sequence). The ends lost 7 bases at V and 13 bases at J; junction bases unmatched: 7. The DNA for the CDR3 is TGTGCCAGTACCAGAACAGGGGCCCCCCTCCACTTT. Amino acids: CASTRTGAPLHF.

The chain combines TRBV19 with TRBJ2-5; TRBD1 agrees at 8 bases. This CDR3 region has 14 residues. The germline V gene encodes CDR1 LNHDA and CDR2 SQIVND (reference sequence). Germline trimming cut 6 bases from V and 2 bases from J; bases unmatched to any gene: 5. CDR3 coding DNA: TGTGCCAGTAGACGGACAGGGAGTCAAGAGACCCAGTACTTC. Its translation is CASRRTGSQETQYF.

This clone has a single count. CDR3 sequence reads: CASTGYREGEKLFF. The CDR3 region has the DNA TGTGCCAGCACCGGTTACAGGGAGGGTGAAAAACTGTTTTTT. This chain uses TRBV2 with TRBJ1-4; the D gene is possibly TRBD1 (6 bases). CDR3 length: 14 amino acids. Germline V gene data show CDR1 as SNHLY and CDR2 as FYNNEI. Trimming pared 7 bases from V and 7 bases from J, leaving 16 bases between.

V gene TRBV5-1 combines with J gene TRBJ1-1; possibly TRBD1 for D (6 bases). The germline gives CDR1 SGHRS, CDR2 YFSETQ. V was pared by 1 base and J by 8 bases, with 15 bases between. The CDR3 loop spans 14 amino acids. The CDR3: CASSLWDTGGEAFF. The CDR3 DNA sequence: TGCGCCAGCAGCTTGTGGGACACCGGCGGAGAAGCTTTCTTT.

V is TRBV27 and J is TRBJ2-1; 7 nucleotides line up with TRBD2. The CDR3 covers 16 residues. The trim removed 4 bases at V and 7 bases at J, leaving 13 bases unmatched. CDR1 is MNHEY and CDR2 is SMNVEV in the germline V gene (reference sequence). CDR3 protein: CASSSFRAGHPNEQFF. The CDR3 nucleotides are TGTGCCAGCAGTTCCTTCCGAGCGGGGCACCCGAATGAGCAGTTCTTC.

The V call is TRBV28, the J call TRBJ1-1, with 12 nucleotides matching TRBD1. Germline CDR1 MDHEN, CDR2 SYDVKM. This CDR3 is 16 amino acids long. V shed 6 bases, J shed 4 bases, and the junction held 9 bases outside the gene matches. In nucleotides, the CDR3 is TGTGCCAGCAGCTCTTTGGGACAGGGGGCGGGCACTGAAGCTTTCTTT. Its translation is CASSSLGQGAGTEAFF. The entire variable domain, with the rest obtained from reference TRBV28 and TRBJ1-1, is as follows: DVKVTQSSRYLVKRTGEKVFLECVQDMDHENMFWYRQDPGLGLRLIYFSYDVKMKEKGDIPEGYSVSREKKERFSLILESASTNQTSMYLCASSSLGQGAGTEAFFGQGTRLTVV.

The chain has TRBV5-1 and TRBJ2-2; 8 positions match TRBD1. Per the germline V gene, CDR1 is SGHRS and CDR2 is YFSETQ. The CDR3 has 14 amino acids. With V trimmed by 7 bases and J by 7 bases, 9 bases remained unmatched. Here the CDR3 reads CASVPDRDHGELFF. The CDR3 nucleotides are TGCGCCAGCGTCCCGGACAGGGATCACGGGGAGCTGTTTTTT.

V and J are TRBV19 and TRBJ1-4; D gene ambiguous. Germline loops: CDR1 LNHDA, CDR2 SQIVND (reference sequence). CDR3 length equals 12 residues. Trimming cost V 4 bases and J 11 bases, with 11 bases left between them. The CDR3 DNA reads as TGTGCCAGTAGTACGGATTCGGGGAAACTGTTTTTT. As protein: CASSTDSGKLFF.

The chain links TRBV5-4 to TRBJ1-2; weak D call: TRBD1 (5 bases). V was shortened by 2 bases and J by 5 bases, with 7 bases between the two germline ends. Germline V gene lookup returns CDR1 SGHNT and CDR2 YYREEE (reference sequence). The CDR3 is 12 amino acids. The DNA for the CDR3 is TGTGCCAGCAGCTTCGACAGATATGGCTACACCTTC. This gives the protein CASSFDRYGYTF.

The chain is built from TRBV7-8 and TRBJ1-2, with a tentative D call TRBD1 (5 bases). The CDR3 runs 16 residues. V lost 3 bases and J 4 bases, leaving 18 bases between the germline ends. Germline loops: CDR1 SGHVS, CDR2 FQNEAQ. The CDR3 spells CASSFAAGGSSYGYTF. The CDR3, as DNA: TGTGCCAGCAGCTTTGCAGCCGGGGGAAGTAGCTATGGCTACACCTTC.

This rearrangement joins TRBV4-2 to TRBJ2-3; 11 bases match TRBD2. CDR1 and CDR2 (germline): LGHNA, YNFKEQ. This CDR3 region has 19 residues. Germline trimming cut 2 bases from V and 0 bases from J; bases unmatched to any gene: 10. The CDR3: CASSQNRLAGGKSTDTQYF. CDR3 bases: TGTGCCAGCAGCCAAAATCGGCTAGCGGGGGGAAAGAGCACAGATACGCAGTATTTT.

The CDR3 bases are TGTGCCAGCAGACAAGGGACATCGAACACTGAAGCTTTCTTT. Its translation is CASRQGTSNTEAFF. This rearrangement joins TRBV7-3 to TRBJ1-1; D possibly corresponds to TRBD1 (6 bases). This CDR3 is built from 14 residues. CDR1 SGHTA and CDR2 FQGTGA come from the germline V gene. The V and J ends lost 6 bases and 1 base respectively, with 12 bases between them. The full variable domain, in which reference TRBV7-3 and TRBJ1-1 provide the parts outside the CDR3, is GAGVSQTPSNKVTEKGKYVELRCDPISGHTALYWYRQSLGQGPEFLIYFQGTGAADDSGLPNDRFFAVRPEGSVSTLKIQRTERGDSAVYLCASRQGTSNTEAFFGQGTRLTVV.

This rearrangement joins TRBV11-2 to TRBJ1-2; no clear D. Germline CDR1 and CDR2: SGHAT and FQNNGV. The CDR3 extends over 15 amino acids. Trimming removed 1 base from V and 1 base from J, with 10 bases in between. CDR3 residues: CASSLVPGINYGYTF. CDR3 bases: TGTGCCAGCAGCTTAGTGCCGGGGATTAACTATGGCTACACCTTC.